These 30 T cell receptor beta chains were all obtained from the same sample, sequenced in a study of T-cell memory formation after mild COVID-19. MiXCR was run by TCRdb on the 5' RACE reads, yielding one entry per CDR3 protein. The table has approximately 180,000 distinct CDR3 sequences, roughly 16% seen once. The sample comprised PBMCs or a T cell subset sorted from them (not recorded which). The receptors were gathered from an adult woman who had mild COVID-19 (a few samples of this study predate the infection). Cell type and time point are not known.

This clonotype has just a few counts. This chain joins TRBV12-3 or TRBV12-4 and TRBJ2-5; D perhaps matches TRBD2 (6 bases). V lost 0 bases to trimming and J lost 1 base, with 12 bases between them. This CDR3 is built from 16 residues. The CDR3 sequence is CASSLAGGVSQETQYF. Written as DNA, the CDR3 is TGTGCCAGCAGTTTAGCGGGGGGAGTAAGCCAAGAGACCCAGTACTTC.

This clonotype was detected only a few times. The chain carries TRBV29-1 and TRBJ1-2; 7 positions agree with TRBD1. The CDR3 consists of 13 residues. Germline V CDR1 and CDR2: SQVTM, ANQGSEA. Unmatched junction bases numbered 10, after V lost 4 bases and J lost 8 bases. The CDR3 coding sequence is TGCAGCGTTGGCATAGACAGGGTGGGAGGCTACACCTTC. Residues: CSVGIDRVGGYTF.

This clonotype was seen at least ten times. The chain is built from TRBV20-1 and TRBJ2-7, with 13 bases aligning to TRBD2. The CDR3 consists of 13 residues. Losses at the gene ends were 4 bases for V and 8 bases for J; bases not matched to a gene: 5. From germline, CDR1 is DFQATT and CDR2 SNEGSKA (reference sequence). The CDR3 loop is CSATWTSGRQQYF. The CDR3 region has the DNA TGCAGTGCTACTTGGACTAGCGGGAGACAGCAGTACTTC.

This clonotype was counted a single time. The chain recombines TRBV7-2 with TRBJ1-5, with no clear D. CDR3 length equals 13 residues. CDR1 and CDR2 from the germline V gene are SGHTA and FQGNSA. V lost 5 bases, J lost 2 bases, and 7 bases lay in between. The DNA for the CDR3 is TGTGCCAGCAGCCGCCGCGGCAATCAGCCCCAGCATTTT. It translates to CASSRRGNQPQHF.

The chain carries TRBV9 and TRBJ1-2, with 8 bases identical to TRBD1. J was trimmed by 1 base and V by 0 bases; bases with no gene match: 2. Germline assignment: CDR1 SGDLS and CDR2 YYNGEE. The CDR3 sequence is 15 residues long. The CDR3 is CASSVGQGYNYGYTF. In nucleotides, the CDR3 is TGTGCCAGCAGCGTAGGACAGGGGTATAACTATGGCTACACCTTC.

For this clonotype: A read error may account for a junction end that differs from germline. The rearrangement links TRBV3-1 to TRBJ2-2, with 7 bases lining up with TRBD2. The CDR3 covers 16 residues. CDR1 and CDR2 (germline): LGHDT, YNNKEL (reference sequence). The CDR3 here is CASTQVLGGKAGELFF. In DNA form, the CDR3 reads TGTGCCAGCACCCAAGTTTTGGGGGGGAAGGCCGGGGAGCTGTTTTTT.

The chain employs TRBV2 and TRBJ2-5, with D uncertain. Trimming removed 7 bases from V and 0 bases from J, with 3 bases in between. The CDR3 runs to 11 residues. Germline CDR1 and CDR2: SNHLY and FYNNEI. Written as DNA, the CDR3 is TGTGCCAGCAAGTACCAAGAGACCCAGTACTTC. It yields the protein CASKYQETQYF.

This chain joins TRBV20-1 and TRBJ1-5, with D possibly being TRBD1 (5 bases). This CDR3 comprises 13 residues. V was cut by 6 bases and J by 4 bases, with 13 bases left in between. CDR1 and CDR2 (germline): DFQATT, SNEGSKA (reference sequence). The CDR3 region is CSARPGTNQPQHF. CDR3 sequence (DNA): TGCAGTGCCCGTCCCGGGACTAATCAGCCCCAGCATTTT.

The sample holds one count of this clonotype. The chain links TRBV20-1 to TRBJ2-3, with D unresolved. CDR1 is DFQATT, CDR2 SNEGSKA, per germline (reference sequence). Trimming cost V 5 bases and J 0 bases, with 9 bases left between them. CDR3 length equals 13 residues. The CDR3 here is CSAVIESTDTQYF. In nucleotides, the CDR3 is TGCAGTGCTGTCATCGAGAGCACAGATACGCAGTATTTT.

This clonotype was seen only a few times. This sequence joins TRBV9 and TRBJ2-1; D could derive from TRBD1 or TRBD2 (5 bases each). Trimming shortened V by 0 bases and J by 5 bases, and 12 bases separated the two germline ends. Germline CDR1 reads SGDLS; CDR2 reads YYNGEE. The length of the CDR3 is 15 residues. The CDR3, as DNA: TGTGCCAGCAGCGTAGGGGGGTTTGGAGACAATGAGCAGTTCTTC. Its protein is CASSVGGFGDNEQFF.

The chain carries TRBV19 and TRBJ1-2; D might be TRBD1 (5 bases). Trimming shortened V by 5 bases and J by 7 bases, and 14 bases separated the two germline ends. The CDR3 spans 13 residues. Per germline, CDR1 LNHDA and CDR2 SQIVND (reference sequence). CDR3: CASSSPWGPGYTF. The CDR3 bases are TGTGCCAGTAGTTCGCCCTGGGGACCTGGCTACACCTTC.

This clonotype was seen only a few times. The chain is built from TRBV7-6 and TRBJ1-4; the D gene is possibly TRBD1 (6 bases). This CDR3 has 13 amino acids. V was pared by 7 bases and J by 2 bases, with 8 bases between. Looked up from germline, CDR1 is SGHVS and CDR2 is FNYEAQ. CDR3 DNA: TGTGCCAGCACGGGGGGCACTAATGAAAAACTGTTTTTT. Its protein is CASTGGTNEKLFF.

This clonotype was seen more than once but under ten times. DNA for the CDR3: TGTGCCAGCAGCACGGGACAGCTATCCAATCAGCCCCAGCATTTT. It specifies CASSTGQLSNQPQHF. The chain has TRBV5-6 and TRBJ1-5; 7 nucleotides agree with TRBD1. The CDR3 runs to 15 residues. The V and J ends lost 4 bases and 3 bases, in that order; junction bases with no gene match: 7. The germline V gene encodes CDR1 SGHDT and CDR2 YYEEEE.

The rearrangement joins TRBV7-9 to TRBJ1-1; 9 nucleotides match TRBD1. The CDR3 totals 17 residues. The germline CDR1 and CDR2 sequences are SEHNR and FQNEAQ (reference sequence). Losses at the gene ends were 1 base for V and 1 base for J; bases not matched to a gene: 7. The CDR3 coding sequence is TGTGCCAGCAGCTTAGGGAACAGGGGGCCCTCGAACACTGAAGCTTTCTTT. This translates into CASSLGNRGPSNTEAFF.

The V call is TRBV5-4, the J call TRBJ1-4, with 9 bases lining up with TRBD1. The CDR3 is made up of 14 amino acids. Germline V gene data show CDR1 as SGHNT and CDR2 as YYREEE (reference sequence). Unmatched junction bases numbered 6, after V lost 4 bases and J lost 8 bases. The CDR3 sequence is CASSPQGAQEKLFF. As DNA, the CDR3 is TGTGCCAGCAGCCCACAGGGGGCGCAGGAAAAACTGTTTTTT. Supplemented by reference TRBV5-4 and TRBJ1-4, the full variable domain reads ETGVTQSPTHLIKTRGQQVTLRCSSQSGHNTVSWYQQALGQGPQFIFQYYREEENGRGNFPPRFSGLQFPNYSSELNVNALELDDSALYLCASSPQGAQEKLFFGSGTQLSVL.

This chain links TRBV11-2 with TRBJ2-7, with 11 positions matching TRBD2. Germline CDR1 reads SGHAT; CDR2 reads FQNNGV. The CDR3 has 15 amino acids. V lost 5 bases to trimming and J lost 9 bases; unmatched junction nucleotides: 12. The DNA of the CDR3 is TGTGCCAGCAGCCCACTTAGCGGGAGGGCCTTGGCGCAGTACTTC. It specifies CASSPLSGRALAQYF. Supplemented by reference TRBV11-2 and TRBJ2-7, the full variable domain reads EAGVAQSPRYKIIEKRQSVAFWCNPISGHATLYWYQQILGQGPKLLIQFQNNGVVDDSQLPKDRFSAERLKGVDSTLKIQPAKLEDSAVYLCASSPLSGRALAQYFGPGTRLTVT.

The table lists this clonotype with a few counts. The chain joins TRBV5-8 to TRBJ2-7, with D hard to call. CDR3 length: 12 amino acids. Looked up from germline, CDR1 is SGHTS and CDR2 is YDEGEE. Trimming took off 0 bases at V and 6 bases at J, with 7 bases between the two ends. The CDR3 bases are TGTGCCAGCAGCTTGGACAGATCCGAGCAGTACTTC. Translated, it gives CASSLDRSEQYF.

In its sample, this clonotype was seen many times. This chain links TRBV2 with TRBJ1-1; D is unresolved. V shed 4 bases and J shed 7 bases, with 10 bases lying between them. Germline V CDR1 and CDR2: SNHLY, FYNNEI. This CDR3 has 12 amino acids. The DNA of the CDR3 is TGTGCCAGCAGTGGAGTCGGTTATGAAGCTTTCTTT. Its translation: CASSGVGYEAFF.

The V and J genes are TRBV12-3 or TRBV12-4 and TRBJ2-6, with D perhaps matching TRBD1 (5 bases). The germline V and J ends were trimmed by 10 bases and 4 bases, with 14 bases remaining between them. The length of the CDR3 is 14 residues. CDR3: CATRGASGANVLTF. CDR3 coding DNA: TGTGCCACCCGTGGGGCATCAGGGGCCAACGTCCTGACTTTC.

In its sample, this clonotype was seen a few times. J is TRBJ1-1 and V is TRBV4-3; D call uncertain. CDR1 and CDR2 from the germline V gene are LGHNA and YSLEER. Trimming shortened V by 0 bases and J by 3 bases, and 8 bases separated the two germline ends. This CDR3 comprises 14 residues. The CDR3 DNA sequence: TGCGCCAGCAGCCAAGATGGAGGGTACACTGAAGCTTTCTTT. Residues: CASSQDGGYTEAFF.

This clonotype appeared a few times. The V gene is TRBV4-1, the J gene TRBJ1-3; D is uncertain. The CDR3 runs 17 residues. Deletions cut 0 bases from V and 4 bases from J, with 16 bases between. CDR1 is MGHRA and CDR2 is YSYEKL in the germline V gene. This CDR3 is CASSQERGRINGNTIYF. In nucleotides, the CDR3 is TGCGCCAGCAGCCAAGAAAGAGGAAGGATCAACGGAAACACCATATATTTT.

The CDR3 reads CASSKRTSIHEQYF. CDR3 nucleotides: TGTGCCAGCAGCAAGAGGACTAGTATCCACGAGCAGTACTTC. J is TRBJ2-7 and V is TRBV21-1; the DNA was not used to check the table's D call, TRBD2. TRBV21-1 is annotated as a pseudogene. The CDR3 length is 14 residues.

The CDR3 DNA is TGCAGTGCTAGGGCCCGAAGGACTGAAGCTTTCTTT. Protein product: CSARARRTEAFF. The rearrangement uses TRBV20-1 and TRBJ1-1; no clear D. CDR3 length equals 12 residues. V was cut by 3 bases and J by 5 bases, with 10 bases left in between. The germline gives CDR1 DFQATT, CDR2 SNEGSKA (reference sequence).

The rearrangement links TRBV9 to TRBJ2-1; 11 bases align to TRBD2. Germline trimming cut 3 bases from V and 7 bases from J; bases unmatched to any gene: 6. Germline lookup yields CDR1 SGDLS and CDR2 YYNGEE. CDR3 length: 15 residues. The CDR3 loop reads CASSALAGGGNEQFF. In DNA, the CDR3 is TGTGCCAGCAGCGCTCTAGCGGGAGGCGGGAATGAGCAGTTCTTC.

This clonotype showed up just a few times. The chain recombines TRBV15 with TRBJ1-1; 7 bases match TRBD1. The CDR3 totals 16 residues. The V segment lost 0 bases and the J segment 4 bases; nucleotides outside the gene matches: 8. Germline CDR1 and CDR2: LNHNV and YYDKDF (reference sequence). CDR3 sequence: CATSRDLRGLGTEAFF. The DNA of the CDR3 is TGTGCCACCAGCAGAGATTTAAGGGGGCTGGGCACTGAAGCTTTCTTT.

There are many counts of this clonotype. The chain has TRBV3-1 and TRBJ2-7, with unresolved D. The CDR3 contains 15 residues. Looked up from germline, CDR1 is LGHDT and CDR2 is YNNKEL (reference sequence). Trimming pared 0 bases from V and 0 bases from J, leaving 9 bases between. The CDR3: CASSQDGGYSYEQYF. In nucleotides, the CDR3 is TGTGCCAGCAGCCAAGATGGCGGATACTCCTACGAGCAGTACTTC.

This clonotype was counted only a few times. The chain has TRBV7-2 and TRBJ2-1; D is undetermined. CDR1 SGHTA and CDR2 FQGNSA come from the germline V gene. The CDR3 is 12 residues long. V lost 1 base and J lost 13, with 11 bases in between. CDR3 amino acids: CASSLGPTAQFF. The CDR3 nucleotides are TGTGCCAGCAGCTTAGGTCCTACTGCCCAGTTCTTC.

This clonotype showed up many times. The V and J genes are TRBV3-1 and TRBJ2-7; D is possibly TRBD1 (6 bases). Trimming took 2 bases from V and 2 from J, leaving 16 bases between them. The CDR3 contains 16 residues. Germline V lookup: CDR1 LGHDT, CDR2 YNNKEL (reference sequence). The CDR3 loop is CASSQSHRTGPYEQYF. The CDR3 nucleotides are TGTGCCAGCAGCCAATCTCACAGAACAGGGCCCTACGAGCAGTACTTC.

Ten or more counts support this clonotype. This CDR3 is CASSRLAVNTGELFF. Written as DNA, the CDR3 is TGTGCCAGCAGCCGACTAGCGGTGAACACCGGGGAGCTGTTTTTT. The chain combines TRBV7-9 with TRBJ2-2, with 9 bases lining up with TRBD2. This CDR3 has 15 residues. CDR1 SEHNR and CDR2 FQNEAQ come from the germline V gene (reference sequence). Trimming took 5 bases from V and 1 from J; bases not matched to a gene: 2.

This clonotype was seen a handful of times. V gene TRBV12-3 or TRBV12-4 combines with J gene TRBJ1-1, with TRBD1 matching 7 bases. The CDR3 has 15 amino acids. The junction had 6 bases not matched to a gene; V was cut back by 0 bases and J by 5 bases. CDR3 region: CASSLALTGRTEAFF. DNA for the CDR3: TGTGCCAGCAGTTTAGCATTGACAGGGAGGACTGAAGCTTTCTTT.